The 18 T cell receptor beta chains listed next were all sequenced from one sample in a study of shared clonotypes between healthy human individuals. Repertoires were generated with immunoSEQ multiplex PCR, while TCRdb's copy carries only in-frame clones and drops some. The top ten hold 0.36% of the sample, which has 2 million to 3 million clones, 93% seen once. Sequenced input: naive CD4+ T cells from PBMCs. Indicated subset: CD45RA+ positively selected. These receptors originate from a man younger than 35 in good health. Some clones in this sample may be carry-over from other donors' samples.

This chain connects TRBV7-2 to TRBJ2-7; D is tentatively TRBD1 or TRBD2 (6 bases each). Deletions cut 1 base from V and 4 bases from J, with 14 bases between. The CDR3 spans 15 residues. Germline V gives CDR1 SGHTA, CDR2 FQGNSA. CDR3 protein: CASSLGGAGHYEQYF. The CDR3 region has the DNA TGTGCCAGCAGCTTAGGAGGGGCGGGACATTACGAGCAGTACTTC.

The V and J genes are TRBV5-1 and TRBJ2-3, with a weak D call TRBD2 (6 bases). The CDR3 is made up of 19 amino acids. The germline CDR1 and CDR2 sequences are SGHRS and YFSETQ. V lost 4 bases, J lost 1 base, and 25 bases lay in between. The CDR3 region is CASSRIGVLREDRTDTQYF. CDR3 sequence (DNA): TGCGCCAGCAGCCGGATTGGGGTTTTGAGGGAGGACCGCACAGATACGCAGTATTTT.

CDR3 region: CASSKPRGDTGELFF. The CDR3 DNA sequence: TGTGCCAGCAGTAAACCTCGGGGAGACACCGGGGAGCTGTTTTTT. The chain couples TRBV27 to TRBJ2-2; a possible D gene is TRBD2 (5 bases). Trimming removed 5 bases from V and 3 bases from J, with 13 bases in between. CDR3 length equals 15 residues. The germline CDR1 and CDR2 sequences are MNHEY and SMNVEV (reference sequence).

This chain uses TRBV28 with TRBJ1-5; D is ambiguous. The germline gives CDR1 MDHEN, CDR2 SYDVKM. The V and J ends lost 4 bases and 9 bases respectively, with 16 bases between them. The CDR3 runs 14 residues. The DNA for the CDR3 is TGTGCCAGCAGTTCGGGAGCTCAACGGGGGCCCCAGCATTTT. This codes for CASSSGAQRGPQHF.

As concerns this clone: This CDR3 is also generated by other DNA sequences in the sample. V and J are TRBV18 and TRBJ2-7; 11 positions agree with TRBD1. The germline V gene has CDR1 KGHSH and CDR2 LQKENI. CDR3 length: 14 residues. The ends lost 4 bases at V and 2 bases at J; junction bases unmatched: 1. In DNA, the CDR3 is TGTGCCAGCTCACAGGGACAGGGGGCCTACGAGCAGTACTTC. This encodes CASSQGQGAYEQYF.

This chain links TRBV18 with TRBJ2-7; D is perhaps TRBD2 (8 bases). Germline V lookup: CDR1 KGHSH, CDR2 LQKENI. CDR3 length equals 15 residues. The V gene lost 3 bases and the J gene lost 6 bases, with 18 bases spanning the gap. CDR3 sequence: CASSPLVSGTAEQYF. CDR3 DNA sequence: TGTGCCAGCTCACCTCTAGTTAGCGGGACAGCCGAGCAGTACTTC.

The rearrangement joins TRBV5-1 to TRBJ1-4; possibly TRBD1 for D (5 bases). CDR1 and CDR2 from the germline V gene are SGHRS and YFSETQ. The CDR3 is 16 amino acids. The V and J ends lost 4 bases and 6 bases respectively, with 19 bases between them. The DNA of the CDR3 is TGCGCCAGCAGCCCCAACACCCGCCAGGGCTATGAAAAACTGTTTTTT. Its protein product is CASSPNTRQGYEKLFF. Full variable domain (outside the CDR3, taken from reference TRBV5-1 and TRBJ1-4): KAGVTQTPRYLIKTRGQQVTLSCSPISGHRSVSWYQQTPGQGLQFLFEYFSETQRNKGNFPGRFSGRQFSNSRSEMNVSTLELGDSALYLCASSPNTRQGYEKLFFGSGTQLSVL.

Of note for this clone: This CDR3 is also generated by other DNA sequences in the sample. The J gene is TRBJ2-3, the V gene TRBV7-3; D ambiguous. This CDR3 is 14 amino acids long. Per the germline V gene, CDR1 is SGHTA and CDR2 is FQGTGA. The V end lost 4 bases, the J end lost 1 base, and 9 bases lay between the germline ends. The CDR3 DNA sequence: TGTGCCAGCAGCTCCCGTCGTGGCACAGATACGCAGTATTTT. Protein sequence: CASSSRRGTDTQYF.

The genes are TRBV28 and TRBJ2-5; the match to TRBD2 covers 9 bases. Trimming at V came to 6 bases and at J to 4 bases, leaving 6 bases not matched to a gene. This CDR3 region has 14 residues. The germline V gene has CDR1 MDHEN and CDR2 SYDVKM. The CDR3 region is CASRAGGSLETQYF. The CDR3 nucleotides are TGTGCCAGCAGAGCGGGAGGCTCCCTAGAGACCCAGTACTTC.

This rearrangement joins TRBV19 to TRBJ2-7, with 7 bases that match TRBD2. V dropped 5 bases and J dropped 1; count of bases not matched to a gene: 5. This CDR3 contains 14 residues. CDR1 is LNHDA, CDR2 SQIVND, per germline (reference sequence). The CDR3 here is CASSLPGGSYEQYF. CDR3 nucleotide sequence: TGTGCCAGTAGTCTGCCGGGGGGTTCCTACGAGCAGTACTTC.

This clone turned up a few times. The chain is built from TRBV28 and TRBJ1-1; D possibly corresponds to TRBD1 (6 bases). Germline assignment: CDR1 MDHEN and CDR2 SYDVKM. V was pared by 2 bases and J by 4 bases, with 14 bases between. The CDR3 is 15 residues long. The CDR3 region has the DNA TGTGCCAGCAGTTTAGGCCACAGGGCTACCACTGAAGCTTTCTTT. Amino acid sequence: CASSLGHRATTEAFF. The full variable domain, with the rest looked up from reference TRBV28 and TRBJ1-1, is DVKVTQSSRYLVKRTGEKVFLECVQDMDHENMFWYRQDPGLGLRLIYFSYDVKMKEKGDIPEGYSVSREKKERFSLILESASTNQTSMYLCASSLGHRATTEAFFGQGTRLTVV.

The genes are TRBV9 and TRBJ1-6; D is unclear. The CDR3 extends over 13 amino acids. The V and J ends lost 0 bases and 11 bases respectively, with 9 bases between them. CDR1 is SGDLS and CDR2 is YYNGEE in the germline V gene. CDR3 sequence (DNA): TGTGCCAGCAGCGTAGAAAAGGGTACACCCCTCCACTTT. This sequence encodes CASSVEKGTPLHF.

The J gene is TRBJ1-1, the V gene TRBV5-8, with a tentative D call TRBD1 (6 bases). The CDR3 covers 18 residues. Germline loops: CDR1 SGHTS, CDR2 YDEGEE. The V and J ends lost 5 bases and 0 bases respectively, with 23 bases between them. DNA for the CDR3: TGTGCCAGCAGACTGGGGGCAGTCTACTACTCCATGAACACTGAAGCTTTCTTT. Protein sequence: CASRLGAVYYSMNTEAFF.

V gene TRBV11-3 combines with J gene TRBJ1-4, with 7 bases lining up with TRBD1. The CDR3 consists of 11 residues. Per the germline V gene, CDR1 is SGHNT and CDR2 is YENEEA. This CDR3 reads CAQGGNEKLFF. For the CDR3, the DNA is TGTGCTCAGGGGGGGAATGAAAAACTGTTTTTT. The whole variable domain, filled in from reference TRBV11-3 and TRBJ1-4, reads EAGVVQSPRYKIIEKKQPVAFWCNPISGHNTLYWYLQNLGQGPELLIRYENEEAVDDSQLPKDRFSAERLKGVDSTLKIQPAELGDSAVYLCAQGGNEKLFFGSGTQLSVL.

The chain employs TRBV7-9 and TRBJ2-7, with 8 bases matching TRBD1. This CDR3 is built from 14 residues. The germline V gene encodes CDR1 SEHNR and CDR2 FQNEAQ (reference sequence). The J segment lost 6 bases and the V segment lost 1 base, leaving 5 bases of the junction unmatched. The CDR3 coding sequence is TGTGCCAGCAGCTTAGGGGGAACAGGGGGCGAGCAGTACTTC. The encoded protein is CASSLGGTGGEQYF.

Points on this clone: Other DNA sequences from this sample encode an identical CDR3 as well. The chain has TRBV5-1 and TRBJ2-3, with 14 bases aligning to TRBD2. In germline, CDR1 is SGHRS, CDR2 YFSETQ. CDR3 size: 16 residues. V lost 4 bases, J lost 4 bases, and 5 bases stayed unmatched. CDR3 DNA sequence: TGCGCCAGCAGCCCGGGGACTAGCGGGAGTGCAGATACGCAGTATTTT. Protein: CASSPGTSGSADTQYF. The full variable domain, with the rest looked up from reference TRBV5-1 and TRBJ2-3, is KAGVTQTPRYLIKTRGQQVTLSCSPISGHRSVSWYQQTPGQGLQFLFEYFSETQRNKGNFPGRFSGRQFSNSRSEMNVSTLELGDSALYLCASSPGTSGSADTQYFGPGTRLTVL.

This clone appeared once. V gene TRBV5-1 combines with J gene TRBJ2-1; a weak D match, TRBD2 (6 bases). CDR1 SGHRS and CDR2 YFSETQ come from the germline V gene. The length of the CDR3 is 15 residues. The V end lost 0 bases, the J end lost 7 bases, and 14 bases lay between the germline ends. The CDR3 DNA reads TGCGCCAGCAGCTTGGCCACGGGAGTGGGGAATGAGCAGTTCTTC. It translates to CASSLATGVGNEQFF.

V gene TRBV7-2 combines with J gene TRBJ2-1, with unresolved D. Trimming shortened V by 6 bases and J by 10 bases, and 22 bases separated the two germline ends. The CDR3 is 15 amino acids. In germline, CDR1 is SGHTA, CDR2 FQGNSA. CDR3 region: CASRGGTRIPQEQFF. The CDR3 nucleotides read TGTGCCAGCAGGGGTGGTACGCGTATACCTCAAGAGCAGTTCTTC.